The 12 T cell receptor beta chains given below trace back to one sample, sequenced in a study of blood T cell repertoires in COVID-19. TCRdb's table, derived via immunoSEQ multiplex PCR, lists solely in-frame clones and lacks some. The sample consists of about 110,000 clones, about 90% of them appearing once. The material sequenced was peripheral blood. Every receptor here comes from a woman between 45 and 65 years old with acute or convalescent COVID-19.

This chain links TRBV10-2 with TRBJ1-2; no reliable D call. The germline V gene encodes CDR1 WSHSY and CDR2 SAAADI. Trimming cost V 2 bases and J 8 bases, with 9 bases left between them. This CDR3 has 12 amino acids. Written as DNA, the CDR3 is TGCGCCAGCAGTGAGAACGCGGCCGGCTACACCTTC. Amino acid sequence: CASSENAAGYTF.

The chain couples TRBV4-3 to TRBJ2-2; D not resolved. The CDR3 is 14 amino acids. Trimming cost V 6 bases and J 4 bases, with 12 bases left between them. In germline, CDR1 is LGHNA, CDR2 YSLEER. CDR3 in amino acids: CASRRNLGTGELFF. CDR3 sequence (DNA): TGCGCCAGCAGAAGGAACCTAGGCACCGGGGAGCTGTTTTTT.

This clone has just one count. This chain links TRBV10-1 with TRBJ1-1; D remains unclear. V was clipped by 3 bases and J by 4 bases, with 12 bases between them. The CDR3 sequence is 14 residues long. CDR1 is WNHNN, CDR2 SYGVQD, per germline (reference sequence). CDR3 sequence: CASSDGGGSTEAFF. As DNA, the CDR3 is TGCGCCAGCAGTGACGGAGGAGGGAGCACTGAAGCTTTCTTT.

The rearrangement links TRBV13 to TRBJ2-1; 13 nucleotides agree with TRBD2. V shed 0 bases and J 15 bases; nucleotides not matched to a gene: 5. The germline V gene has CDR1 PRHDT and CDR2 FYEKMQ (reference sequence). The CDR3 has 14 amino acids. The chain's CDR3 is CASSLGLAGGIRFF. CDR3 DNA sequence: TGTGCCAGCAGCTTAGGACTAGCGGGGGGGATTCGGTTCTTC.

This clone appeared once. The chain is built from TRBV9 and TRBJ2-3; 11 bases match TRBD2. The CDR3 has 19 residues. V was clipped by 0 bases and J by 2 bases; unmatched bases: 11. In germline, CDR1 is SGDLS, CDR2 YYNGEE. The CDR3 coding sequence is TGTGCCAGCAGCGTAGCTACGTCAGCTAGCGGGAGGTTCACAGATACGCAGTATTTT. Translating gives CASSVATSASGRFTDTQYF.

The genes are TRBV25-1 and TRBJ1-2; 11 positions agree with TRBD1. CDR1 and CDR2 from the germline V gene are MGHDK and SYGVNS. The CDR3 has 17 residues. V shed 5 bases and J 0 bases; nucleotides not matched to a gene: 8. Here the CDR3 reads CASSYPGQGGANYGYTF. The CDR3 nucleotides are TGTGCCAGCAGTTATCCGGGACAGGGGGGCGCTAACTATGGCTACACCTTC.

This chain joins TRBV6-5 and TRBJ1-1, with D possibly being TRBD1 (6 bases). V lost 2 bases to trimming and J lost 7 bases, with 14 bases between them. CDR1 is MNHEY and CDR2 is SVGAGI in the germline V gene. The CDR3 is 14 amino acids. The CDR3 protein is CASSYGSGVNEAFF. The CDR3 DNA follows: TGTGCCAGCAGTTACGGTTCAGGGGTCAATGAAGCTTTCTTT.

The V gene is TRBV5-5, the J gene TRBJ2-2; no clear D gene. Germline CDR1 SGHKS, CDR2 YYEKEE (reference sequence). V lost 1 base to trimming and J lost 6 bases, with 7 bases between them. This CDR3 region has 13 residues. DNA of the CDR3: TGTGCCAGCAGCTTGTTCGGGTCCGGGGAGCTGTTTTTT. This gives the protein CASSLFGSGELFF.

The rearrangement links TRBV27 to TRBJ2-1, with 7 nucleotides matching TRBD2. Trimming at V came to 8 bases and at J to 5 bases, leaving 12 bases not matched to a gene. Germline CDR1 reads MNHEY; CDR2 reads SMNVEV (reference sequence). The CDR3 totals 15 residues. CDR3 amino acids: CASRSWEGANNEQFF. In DNA form, the CDR3 reads TGTGCCAGCCGTTCCTGGGAGGGAGCTAACAATGAGCAGTTCTTC.

This clone was recorded only once. The chain recombines TRBV27 with TRBJ2-1; 10 bases line up with TRBD2. Trimming removed 7 bases from V and 13 bases from J; junction bases left unmatched: 10. The CDR3 has 13 amino acids. Germline V CDR1 and CDR2: MNHEY, SMNVEV (reference sequence). In nucleotides, the CDR3 is TGTGCCAGCACCCTAGGAGCGGGAGGGCCCCAGTTCTTC. Protein product: CASTLGAGGPQFF.

The genes are TRBV19 and TRBJ1-1; no firm D call. The V end was cut by 3 bases, the J end by 2 bases, with 13 bases between. CDR1 and CDR2 from the germline V gene are LNHDA and SQIVND (reference sequence). This CDR3 contains 15 residues. The CDR3 DNA sequence: TGTGCCAGTAGTATCACGGGAGGGCCCAACACTGAAGCTTTCTTT. Its protein is CASSITGGPNTEAFF.

The chain employs TRBV20-1 and TRBJ2-5; D is unclear. CDR3 length: 11 residues. V lost 6 bases, J lost 4 bases, and 9 bases lay in between. CDR1 and CDR2 (germline): DFQATT, SNEGSKA (reference sequence). CDR3 in DNA: TGCAGTGCCGGAGCTGGAGAGACCCAGTACTTC. Amino acid sequence: CSAGAGETQYF.